This T cell receptor (beta chain) originates from a study of blood T cells in healthy people across ages. With respect to this clonotype: Its antigen remains unidentified.

Study conclusions and caveats: Versus aged donors, long-lived donors had higher diversity and more naive CD4+ cells. CMV status of donors was unknown, possibly confounding expanded clonotype changes.

In germline, CDR1 is LNHNV, CDR2 YYDKDF (reference sequence). The CDR3 has 16 amino acids. V lost 5 bases, J lost 0 bases, and 7 bases stayed unmatched. Primed by a sample-barcoded 5' primer and a J-beta primer mix, a second PCR proceeded for 7 to 11 cycles. Each of the cDNA molecules was tagged by a template-switch adaptor with 12 random nucleotides. Via MiXCR, TCRdb re-called the 5' RACE reads, giving one row per CDR3 protein. The top ten hold approximately 23% of the sample, which has about 830,000 distinct CDR3 sequences, 58% seen once. The gene calls are TRBV15 and TRBJ2-1, with 7 bases fitting TRBD2. This sequence originates from a young man in good health. Sequenced: blood. The CDR3 nucleotides are TGTGCCACCAGCTATCCAAGCGGGAACTCCTACAATGAGCAGTTCTTC. Its translation: CATSYPSGNSYNEQFF. The whole variable domain, filled in from reference TRBV15 and TRBJ2-1, reads DAMVIQNPRYQVTQFGKPVTLSCSQTLNHNVMYWYQQKSSQAPKLLFHYYDKDFNNEADTPDNFQSRRPNTSFCFLDIRSPGLGDTAMYLCATSYPSGNSYNEQFFGPGTRLTVL.